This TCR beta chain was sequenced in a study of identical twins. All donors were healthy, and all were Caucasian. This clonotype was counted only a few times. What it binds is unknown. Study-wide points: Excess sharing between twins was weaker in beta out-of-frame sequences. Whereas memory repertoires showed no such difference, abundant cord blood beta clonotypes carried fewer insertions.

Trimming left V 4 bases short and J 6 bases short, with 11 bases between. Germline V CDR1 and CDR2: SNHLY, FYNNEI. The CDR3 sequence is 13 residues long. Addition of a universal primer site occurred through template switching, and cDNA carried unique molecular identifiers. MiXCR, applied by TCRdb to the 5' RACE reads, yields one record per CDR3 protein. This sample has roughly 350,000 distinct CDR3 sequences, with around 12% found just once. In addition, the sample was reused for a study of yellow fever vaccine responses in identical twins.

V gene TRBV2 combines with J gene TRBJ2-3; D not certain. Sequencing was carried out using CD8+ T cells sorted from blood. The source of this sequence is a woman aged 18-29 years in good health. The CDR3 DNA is TGTGCCAGCAGTGCCGGGTTCCCCGATACGCAGTATTTT. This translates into CASSAGFPDTQYF. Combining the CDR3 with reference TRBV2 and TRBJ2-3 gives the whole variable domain EPEVTQTPSHQVTQMGQEVILRCVPISNHLYFYWYRQILGQKVEFLVSFYNNEISEKSEIFDDQFSVERPDGSNFTLKIRSTKLEDSAMYFCASSAGFPDTQYFGPGTRLTVL.